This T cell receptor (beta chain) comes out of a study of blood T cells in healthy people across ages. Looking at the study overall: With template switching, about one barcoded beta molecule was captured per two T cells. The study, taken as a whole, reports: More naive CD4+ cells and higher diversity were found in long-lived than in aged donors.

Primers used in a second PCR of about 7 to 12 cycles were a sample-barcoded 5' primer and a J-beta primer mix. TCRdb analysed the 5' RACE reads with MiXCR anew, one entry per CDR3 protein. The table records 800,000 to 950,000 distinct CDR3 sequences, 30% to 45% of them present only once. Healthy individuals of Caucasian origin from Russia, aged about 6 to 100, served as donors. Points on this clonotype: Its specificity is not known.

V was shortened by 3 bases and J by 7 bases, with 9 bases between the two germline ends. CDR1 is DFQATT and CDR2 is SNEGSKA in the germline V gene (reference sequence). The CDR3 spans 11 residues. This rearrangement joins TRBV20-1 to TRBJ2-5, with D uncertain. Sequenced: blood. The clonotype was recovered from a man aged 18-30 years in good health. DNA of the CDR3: TGCAGTGCTAGCCCCCAGGTGACCCAGTACTTC. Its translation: CSASPQVTQYF.